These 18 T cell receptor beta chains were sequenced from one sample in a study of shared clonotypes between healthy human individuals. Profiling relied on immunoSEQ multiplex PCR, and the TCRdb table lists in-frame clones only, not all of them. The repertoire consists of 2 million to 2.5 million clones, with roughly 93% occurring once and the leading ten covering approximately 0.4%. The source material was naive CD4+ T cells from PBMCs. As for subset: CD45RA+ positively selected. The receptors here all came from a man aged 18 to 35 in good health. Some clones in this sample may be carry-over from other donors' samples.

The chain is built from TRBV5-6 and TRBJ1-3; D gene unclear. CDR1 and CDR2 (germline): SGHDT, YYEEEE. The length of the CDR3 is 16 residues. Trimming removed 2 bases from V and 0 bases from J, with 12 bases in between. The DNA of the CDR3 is TGTGCCAGCAGCTTCCTCGGACGTACCTCTGGAAACACCATATATTTT. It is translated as CASSFLGRTSGNTIYF.

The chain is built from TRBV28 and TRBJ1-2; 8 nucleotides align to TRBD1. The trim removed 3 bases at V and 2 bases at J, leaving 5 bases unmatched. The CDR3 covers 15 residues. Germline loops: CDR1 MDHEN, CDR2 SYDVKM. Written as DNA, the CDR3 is TGTGCCAGCAGTTTGCTCCGACAGGGGAACTATGGCTACACCTTC. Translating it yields CASSLLRQGNYGYTF.

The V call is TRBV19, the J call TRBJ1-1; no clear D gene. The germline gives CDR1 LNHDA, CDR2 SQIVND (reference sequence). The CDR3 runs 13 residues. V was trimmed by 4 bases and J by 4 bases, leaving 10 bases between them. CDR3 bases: TGTGCCAGTAGTAGTATGGGAGGCACTGAAGCTTTCTTT. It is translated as CASSSMGGTEAFF.

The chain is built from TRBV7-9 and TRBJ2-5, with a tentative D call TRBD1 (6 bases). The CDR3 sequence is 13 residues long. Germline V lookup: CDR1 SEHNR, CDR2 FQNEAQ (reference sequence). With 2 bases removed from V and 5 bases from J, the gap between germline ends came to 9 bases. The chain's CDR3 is CASSLNREETQYF. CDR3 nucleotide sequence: TGTGCCAGCAGCTTAAACAGGGAGGAGACCCAGTACTTC.

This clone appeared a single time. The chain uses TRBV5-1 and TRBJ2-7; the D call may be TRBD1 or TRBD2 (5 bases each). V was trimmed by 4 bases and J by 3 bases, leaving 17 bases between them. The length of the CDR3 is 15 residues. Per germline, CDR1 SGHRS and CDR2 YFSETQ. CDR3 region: CASSTTGTEGYEQYF. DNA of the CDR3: TGCGCCAGCAGCACTACCGGGACCGAGGGCTACGAGCAGTACTTC.

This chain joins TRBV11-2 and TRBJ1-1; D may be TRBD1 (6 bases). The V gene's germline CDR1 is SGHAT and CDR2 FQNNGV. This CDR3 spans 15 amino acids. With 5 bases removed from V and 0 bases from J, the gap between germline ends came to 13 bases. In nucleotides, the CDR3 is TGTGCCAGCAGCCCATGGACAGAACTGAACACTGAAGCTTTCTTT. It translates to CASSPWTELNTEAFF.

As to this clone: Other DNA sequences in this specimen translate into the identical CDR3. The CDR3 loop is CASSPGTGGEQYF. The DNA of the CDR3 is TGTGCCAGCAGCCCGGGAACGGGAGGCGAGCAGTACTTC. This chain uses TRBV7-3 with TRBJ2-7, with 7 positions matching TRBD2. Germline V CDR1 and CDR2: SGHTA, FQGTGA. There are 13 residues in the CDR3. J gave up 6 bases and V 5 bases, and 7 bases lay outside the gene matches.

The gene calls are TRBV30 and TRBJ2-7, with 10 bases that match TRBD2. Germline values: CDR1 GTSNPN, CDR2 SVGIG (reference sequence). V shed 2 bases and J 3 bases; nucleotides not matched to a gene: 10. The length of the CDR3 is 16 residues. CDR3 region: CAWSHKGLAGDYEQYF. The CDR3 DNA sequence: TGTGCCTGGAGTCATAAGGGGCTAGCGGGAGACTACGAGCAGTACTTC.

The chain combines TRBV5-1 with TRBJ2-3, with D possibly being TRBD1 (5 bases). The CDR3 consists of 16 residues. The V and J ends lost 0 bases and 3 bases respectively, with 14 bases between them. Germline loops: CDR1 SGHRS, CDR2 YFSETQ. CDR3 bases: TGCGCCAGCAGCTTGGACAGTCCTAGGGGTACAGATACGCAGTATTTT. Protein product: CASSLDSPRGTDTQYF.

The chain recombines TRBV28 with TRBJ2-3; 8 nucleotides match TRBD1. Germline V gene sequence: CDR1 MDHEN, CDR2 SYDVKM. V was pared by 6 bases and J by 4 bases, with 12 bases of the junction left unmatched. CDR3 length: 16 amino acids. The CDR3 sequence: CASSPQGAQIPDTQYF. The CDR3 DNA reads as TGTGCCAGCAGCCCTCAGGGGGCGCAGATTCCAGATACGCAGTATTTT.

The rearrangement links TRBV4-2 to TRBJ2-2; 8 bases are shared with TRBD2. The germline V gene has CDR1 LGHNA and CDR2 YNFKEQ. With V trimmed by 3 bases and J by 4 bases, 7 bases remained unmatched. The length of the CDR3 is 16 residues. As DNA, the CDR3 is TGTGCCAGCAGCCACCCGGGACTAGGCCCCACCGGGGAGCTGTTTTTT. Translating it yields CASSHPGLGPTGELFF.

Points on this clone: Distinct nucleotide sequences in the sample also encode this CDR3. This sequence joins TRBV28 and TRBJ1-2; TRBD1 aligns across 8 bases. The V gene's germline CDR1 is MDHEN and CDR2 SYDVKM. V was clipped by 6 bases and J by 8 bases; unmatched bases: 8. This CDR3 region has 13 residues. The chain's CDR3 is CASSPGQGGGYTF. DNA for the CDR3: TGTGCCAGCAGCCCAGGACAGGGCGGAGGCTACACCTTC.

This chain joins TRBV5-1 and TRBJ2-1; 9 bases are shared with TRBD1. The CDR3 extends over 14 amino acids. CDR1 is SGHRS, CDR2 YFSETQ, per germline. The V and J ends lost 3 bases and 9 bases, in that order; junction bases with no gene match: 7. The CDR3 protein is CASSWGGTGSEQFF. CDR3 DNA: TGCGCCAGCAGCTGGGGAGGGACAGGGTCTGAGCAGTTCTTC. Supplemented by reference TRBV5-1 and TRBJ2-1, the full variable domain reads KAGVTQTPRYLIKTRGQQVTLSCSPISGHRSVSWYQQTPGQGLQFLFEYFSETQRNKGNFPGRFSGRQFSNSRSEMNVSTLELGDSALYLCASSWGGTGSEQFFGPGTRLTVL.

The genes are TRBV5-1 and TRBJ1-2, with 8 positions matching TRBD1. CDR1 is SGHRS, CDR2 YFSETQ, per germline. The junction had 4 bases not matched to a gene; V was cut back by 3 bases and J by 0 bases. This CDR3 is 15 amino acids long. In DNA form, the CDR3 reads TGCGCCAGCAGCTCTCAGGGGGCCCCTAACTATGGCTACACCTTC. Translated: CASSSQGAPNYGYTF.

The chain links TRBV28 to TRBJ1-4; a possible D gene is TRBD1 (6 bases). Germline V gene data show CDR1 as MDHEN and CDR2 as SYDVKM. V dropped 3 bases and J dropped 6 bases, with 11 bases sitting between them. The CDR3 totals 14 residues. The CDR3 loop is CASSFRRGYEKLFF. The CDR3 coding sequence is TGTGCCAGCAGTTTCCGCAGGGGATATGAAAAACTGTTTTTT.

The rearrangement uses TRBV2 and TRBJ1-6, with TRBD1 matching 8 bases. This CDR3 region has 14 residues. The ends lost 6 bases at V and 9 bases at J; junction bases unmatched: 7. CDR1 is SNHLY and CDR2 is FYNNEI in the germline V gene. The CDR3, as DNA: TGTGCCAGCAGACCGACAGGGGTTAGTTCACCCCTCCACTTT. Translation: CASRPTGVSSPLHF.

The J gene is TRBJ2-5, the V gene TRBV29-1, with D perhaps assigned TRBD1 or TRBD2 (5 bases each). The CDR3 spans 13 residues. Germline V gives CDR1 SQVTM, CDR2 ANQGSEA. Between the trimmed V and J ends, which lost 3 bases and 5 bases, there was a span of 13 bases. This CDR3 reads CSVDLGVGETQYF. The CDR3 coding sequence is TGCAGCGTTGACCTGGGGGTAGGGGAGACCCAGTACTTC.

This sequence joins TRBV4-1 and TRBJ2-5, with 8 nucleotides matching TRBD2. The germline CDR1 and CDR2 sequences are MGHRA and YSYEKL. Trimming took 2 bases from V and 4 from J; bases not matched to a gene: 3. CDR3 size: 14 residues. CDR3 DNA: TGCGCCAGCAGCCAACGGGAGGGGTCAGAGACCCAGTACTTC. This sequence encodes CASSQREGSETQYF.